This entry lists 5 T cell receptor beta chains sequenced from one sample in a study of blood T cells in healthy people across ages. The second PCR ran roughly 6 to 11 cycles with a sample-barcoded 5' primer and J-beta primers. TCRdb used MiXCR to reprocess the 5' RACE reads, holding one entry per CDR3 protein. The data hold roughly 1,300,000 distinct CDR3 sequences, with approximately 59% observed a single time. The sequencing sample was made of blood. Every receptor here comes from a man younger than 30 in good health.

The V call is TRBV4-1, the J call TRBJ2-7, with a tentative D call TRBD2 (6 bases). V gave up 6 bases and J gave up 6 bases, with 18 bases separating them. Per the germline V gene, CDR1 is MGHRA and CDR2 is YSYEKL. The CDR3 runs 14 residues. The CDR3 DNA reads as TGCGCCAGCAGAAGAGGAGGGCTTCCCTCCGAGCAGTACTTC. Protein: CASRRGGLPSEQYF.

This clonotype has a single count. This chain links TRBV7-9 with TRBJ2-7; the D gene is possibly TRBD2 (7 bases). The V gene's germline CDR1 is SEHNR and CDR2 FQNEAQ (reference sequence). Trimming removed 5 bases at V and 2 bases at J, with 13 bases between. CDR3 length equals 14 residues. This CDR3 reads CASSRGGEPYEQYF. The CDR3 bases are TGTGCCAGCAGCAGGGGGGGTGAACCCTACGAGCAGTACTTC.

With respect to this clonotype: At one of its ends the junction is not consistent with the germline gene, which may arise from a read error. The V gene is TRBV7-2, the J gene TRBJ1-5, with D possibly matching TRBD1 (5 bases). Germline V gene sequence: CDR1 SGHTA, CDR2 FQGNSA. The CDR3 contains 13 residues. CDR3 DNA: TGTGCCAGCAGCTTAGGGGGGAATCGGCCCCAGCATTTT. It yields the protein CASSLGGNRPQHF.

The gene calls are TRBV20-1 and TRBJ2-2, with 8 bases that match TRBD1. This CDR3 spans 16 amino acids. Looked up from germline, CDR1 is DFQATT and CDR2 is SNEGSKA (reference sequence). Germline trimming cut 5 bases from V and 1 base from J; bases unmatched to any gene: 9. The chain's CDR3 is CSAPVTGTGNTGELFF. In DNA form, the CDR3 reads TGCAGTGCTCCAGTAACCGGGACAGGGAACACCGGGGAGCTGTTTTTT.

V is TRBV27 and J is TRBJ2-3; a possible D gene is TRBD2 (5 bases). CDR1 and CDR2 from the germline V gene are MNHEY and SMNVEV (reference sequence). This CDR3 is 12 amino acids long. V gave up 4 bases and J gave up 7 bases, with 9 bases separating them. CDR3 loop: CASSSTRNTQYF. The CDR3 DNA is TGTGCCAGCAGTTCCACTAGGAATACGCAGTATTTT.